The 17 T cell receptor beta chains presented below share a single source sample, sequenced in a study of blood T cell repertoires in COVID-19. The protocol was immunoSEQ multiplex PCR, while the TCRdb copy is restricted to in-frame clones and leaves out a portion. The sample contains about 69,000 clones, around 86% of which appear only once. The material sequenced was peripheral blood. The receptors derive from a man older than 75 with acute or convalescent COVID-19.

This clone was counted only a few times. V usage is TRBV12-5 and J usage is TRBJ2-7; 9 bases match TRBD1. Per the germline V gene, CDR1 is LGHNT and CDR2 is FRNRAP. V lost 4 bases, J lost 4 bases, and 11 bases stayed unmatched. CDR3 length equals 16 residues. In DNA form, the CDR3 reads TGTGCTAGTGGTTCCGGCCCGGGACAGGGTGGGTACGAGCAGTACTTC. This translates into CASGSGPGQGGYEQYF.

The CDR3 spells CASSTGYNYEQYF. For the CDR3, the DNA is TGTGCCAGTTCGACAGGGTACAACTACGAGCAGTACTTC. V is TRBV19 and J is TRBJ2-7; 7 nucleotides line up with TRBD1. The CDR3 extends over 13 amino acids. Trimming at V came to 8 bases and at J to 3 bases, leaving 7 bases not matched to a gene. Germline assignment: CDR1 LNHDA and CDR2 SQIVND (reference sequence).

The chain employs TRBV28 and TRBJ1-2; D possibly corresponds to TRBD1 (6 bases). The CDR3 extends over 14 amino acids. Germline lookup yields CDR1 MDHEN and CDR2 SYDVKM. The V end was cut by 3 bases, the J end by 4 bases, with 12 bases between. The CDR3: CASSLGGRLYGYTF. The CDR3 DNA follows: TGTGCCAGCAGTTTGGGGGGGCGCCTCTATGGCTACACCTTC.

This clone was seen only once. The chain is built from TRBV19 and TRBJ1-5, with TRBD1 identical over 10 bases. This CDR3 is 17 amino acids long. Germline-derived CDR1 and CDR2 are LNHDA and SQIVND (reference sequence). The J segment lost 0 bases and the V segment lost 3 bases, leaving 5 bases of the junction unmatched. As DNA, the CDR3 is TGTGCCAGTAGTATGGGACAGGGGCAAGATAGCAATCAGCCCCAGCATTTT. Translated: CASSMGQGQDSNQPQHF.

This chain links TRBV29-1 with TRBJ1-4; 8 bases match TRBD1. J was trimmed by 7 bases and V by 7 bases; bases with no gene match: 8. Germline V gene sequence: CDR1 SQVTM, CDR2 ANQGSEA. The CDR3 is made up of 13 amino acids. The CDR3: CSATDRVGEKLFF. The CDR3 DNA follows: TGCAGCGCGACGGACAGGGTCGGTGAAAAACTGTTTTTT.

The chain couples TRBV7-8 to TRBJ2-7; 10 nucleotides agree with TRBD2. Germline V lookup: CDR1 SGHVS, CDR2 FQNEAQ. CDR3 length: 15 residues. The junction had 5 bases not matched to a gene; V was cut back by 4 bases and J by 2 bases. DNA of the CDR3: TGTGCCAGCAGCTACGGCACTAGCGGGACCTACGAGCAGTACTTC. Encoded protein: CASSYGTSGTYEQYF.

The chain joins TRBV5-1 to TRBJ1-6; D not certain. Germline loops: CDR1 SGHRS, CDR2 YFSETQ. V was cut by 4 bases and J by 7 bases, with 12 bases left in between. The CDR3 has 14 residues. CDR3 bases: TGCGCCAGCAGCCAACGGGAGCCGAATTCACCCCTCCACTTT. The encoded protein is CASSQREPNSPLHF.

This chain connects TRBV19 to TRBJ1-2; 7 positions match TRBD1. Germline loops: CDR1 LNHDA, CDR2 SQIVND (reference sequence). This CDR3 spans 15 amino acids. With 7 bases clipped from V and 2 bases from J, the junction kept 10 bases outside the gene matches. CDR3 coding DNA: TGTGCCAGTAAACCTGCGCCAGGGGGAAACTATGGCTACACCTTC. Protein sequence: CASKPAPGGNYGYTF.

The J gene is TRBJ1-3, the V gene TRBV20-1; D uncertain. Per germline, CDR1 DFQATT and CDR2 SNEGSKA (reference sequence). The CDR3 contains 11 residues. The V gene lost 6 bases and the J gene lost 3 bases, with 6 bases spanning the gap. The CDR3 DNA reads as TGCAGTGCCTACGGTGGAAACACCATATATTTT. This encodes CSAYGGNTIYF.

The chain carries TRBV9 and TRBJ2-1, with 8 bases matching TRBD2. With 2 bases clipped from V and 8 bases from J, the junction kept 6 bases outside the gene matches. From germline, CDR1 is SGDLS and CDR2 YYNGEE. This CDR3 is 14 amino acids long. DNA of the CDR3: TGTGCCAGCAGCGTGAGTAGCGGGACCGATGAGCAGTTCTTC. It is translated as CASSVSSGTDEQFF. Using reference TRBV9 and TRBJ2-1 for the parts outside the CDR3, the full variable domain is DSGVTQTPKHLITATGQRVTLRCSPRSGDLSVYWYQQSLDQGLQFLIQYYNGEERAKGNILERFSAQQFPDLHSELNLSSLELGDSALYFCASSVSSGTDEQFFGPGTRLTVL.

The J gene is TRBJ1-4, the V gene TRBV29-1; 8 bases are shared with TRBD1. V lost 6 bases to trimming and J lost 5 bases; unmatched junction nucleotides: 8. The CDR3 spans 14 residues. Germline loops: CDR1 SQVTM, CDR2 ANQGSEA. CDR3 amino acids: CSVCGQGGNEKLFF. DNA for the CDR3: TGCAGCGTCTGTGGACAGGGAGGGAATGAAAAACTGTTTTTT.

The rearrangement uses TRBV5-4 and TRBJ2-7; 13 positions match TRBD2. V trimming: 0 bases; J trimming: 0 bases; junction bases outside the gene matches: 0. CDR1 SGHNT and CDR2 YYREEE come from the germline V gene (reference sequence). The CDR3 loop spans 16 amino acids. The CDR3 reads CASSLGTSGSSYEQYF. As DNA, the CDR3 is TGTGCCAGCAGCTTGGGGACTAGCGGGAGCTCCTACGAGCAGTACTTC.

The chain uses TRBV24-1 and TRBJ2-3; D unclear. CDR3 length: 13 residues. The germline V gene has CDR1 KGHDR and CDR2 SFDVKD. V was shortened by 2 bases and J by 6 bases, with 8 bases between the two germline ends. The CDR3 loop reads CATSDSAVDTQYF. The CDR3 DNA reads TGTGCCACCAGTGATTCCGCGGTGGATACGCAGTATTTT.

V is TRBV30 and J is TRBJ2-1; D possibly corresponds to TRBD2 (6 bases). Trimming removed 4 bases from V and 8 bases from J, with 21 bases in between. Germline V CDR1 and CDR2: GTSNPN, SVGIG (reference sequence). The CDR3 has 15 residues. CDR3 residues: CAWNSDREYIYEQFF. The DNA of the CDR3 is TGTGCCTGGAACTCGGACCGGGAGTATATCTATGAGCAGTTCTTC.

V gene TRBV15 combines with J gene TRBJ1-1; the match to TRBD1 covers 10 bases. The CDR3 is 14 residues long. Losses at the gene ends were 5 bases for V and 4 bases for J; bases not matched to a gene: 4. CDR1 is LNHNV and CDR2 is YYDKDF in the germline V gene (reference sequence). This CDR3 is CATSRDRGPTEAFF. The DNA of the CDR3 is TGTGCCACCAGCCGGGACAGGGGACCCACTGAAGCTTTCTTT.

CDR3: CASRPPGAGRGELFF. The CDR3 DNA follows: TGTGCCAGCAGGCCCCCCGGGGCGGGACGCGGGGAGCTGTTTTTT. The rearrangement links TRBV6-5 to TRBJ2-2; weak D call: TRBD2 (6 bases). The CDR3 covers 15 residues. Germline values: CDR1 MNHEY, CDR2 SVGAGI. Trimming left V 6 bases short and J 7 bases short, with 18 bases between.

This chain connects TRBV3-1 (or the pseudogene TRBV3-2) to TRBJ1-2; D gene unclear. Between the trimmed V and J ends, which lost 1 base and 9 bases, there was a span of 9 bases. From germline, CDR1 is LGHDT and CDR2 YNNKEL (reference sequence). This CDR3 comprises 12 residues. The CDR3 is CASSQGRISYTF. Written as DNA, the CDR3 is TGTGCCAGCAGCCAAGGCAGGATAAGCTACACCTTC.